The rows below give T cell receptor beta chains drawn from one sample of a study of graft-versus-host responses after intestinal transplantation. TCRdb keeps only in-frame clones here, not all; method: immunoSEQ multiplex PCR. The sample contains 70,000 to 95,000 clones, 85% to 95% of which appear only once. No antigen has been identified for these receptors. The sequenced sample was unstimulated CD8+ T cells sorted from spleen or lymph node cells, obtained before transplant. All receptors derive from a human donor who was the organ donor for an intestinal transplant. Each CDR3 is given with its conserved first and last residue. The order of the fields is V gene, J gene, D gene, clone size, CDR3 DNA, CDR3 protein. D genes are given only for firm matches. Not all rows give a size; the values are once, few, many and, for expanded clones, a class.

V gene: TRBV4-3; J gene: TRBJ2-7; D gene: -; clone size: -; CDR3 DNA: TGCGCCAGCAGCCAAGACCCATGGGGGCCCTACGCGGGCGAGCAGTACTTC; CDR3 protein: CASSQDPWGPYAGEQYF
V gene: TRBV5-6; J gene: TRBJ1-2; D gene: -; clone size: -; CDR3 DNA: TGTGCCAGCAGCTCTGGGGGGGTTAGTGGCTACACCTTC; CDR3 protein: CASSSGGVSGYTF
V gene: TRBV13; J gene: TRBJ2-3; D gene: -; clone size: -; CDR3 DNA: TGTGCCAGCAGCTCACGCGACGGGGGAGATACGCAGTATTTT; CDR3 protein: CASSSRDGGDTQYF
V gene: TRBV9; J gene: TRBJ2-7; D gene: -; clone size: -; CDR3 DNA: TGTGCCAGCAGCGTAGGCGACGGGAGCTCCTACGAGCAGTACTTC; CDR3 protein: CASSVGDGSSYEQYF
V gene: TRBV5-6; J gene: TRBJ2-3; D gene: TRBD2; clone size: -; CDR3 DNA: TGTGCCAGCAGCTTCGGCCTAGCGGGGGCCCACACAGATACGCAGTATTTT; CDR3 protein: CASSFGLAGAHTDTQYF
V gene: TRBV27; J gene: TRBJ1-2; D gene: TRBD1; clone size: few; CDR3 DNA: TGTGCCAGCAGTTTCGCGACAGGGTATGGCTACACCTTC; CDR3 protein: CASSFATGYGYTF
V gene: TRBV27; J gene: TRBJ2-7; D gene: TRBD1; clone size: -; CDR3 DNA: TGTGCCAGCAGTGGTGGGACAGCTCCCTACGAGCAGTACTTC; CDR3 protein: CASSGGTAPYEQYF
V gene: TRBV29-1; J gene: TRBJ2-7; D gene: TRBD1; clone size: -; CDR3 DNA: TGCAGCGTTGAGACGCCCGGACAGGATACCTACGAGCAGTACTTC; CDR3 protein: CSVETPGQDTYEQYF
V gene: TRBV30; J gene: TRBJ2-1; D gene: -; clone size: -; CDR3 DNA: TGTGCCTGGCACGGAATAACTAGCCACCATACCTACAATGAGCAGTTCTTC; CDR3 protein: CAWHGITSHHTYNEQFF
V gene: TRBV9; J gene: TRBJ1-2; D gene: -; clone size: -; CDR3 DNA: TGTGCCAGCAGCGTATGGCCGAAACAAACCCATCAAGTATTTGCCGAGGGTGGCTACACCTTC; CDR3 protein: CASSVWPKQTHQVFAEGGYTF
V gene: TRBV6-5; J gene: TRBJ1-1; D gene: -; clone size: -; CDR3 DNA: TGTGCCAGCAGTTACTCCGGGGGCACTGAAGCTTTCTTT; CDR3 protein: CASSYSGGTEAFF
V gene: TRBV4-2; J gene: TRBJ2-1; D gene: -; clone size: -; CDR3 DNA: TGTGCCAGCAGCCAAACCCCCTACTTACGGGAGCCAAGTTACAATGAGCAGTTCTTC; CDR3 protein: CASSQTPYLREPSYNEQFF
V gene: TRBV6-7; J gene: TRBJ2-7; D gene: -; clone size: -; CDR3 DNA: TGTGCCAGCCTGGGGGGGCAGTACTTC; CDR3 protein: CASLGGQYF
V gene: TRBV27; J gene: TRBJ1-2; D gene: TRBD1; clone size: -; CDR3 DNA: TGTGCCACAAAGCGTGGGACAGATCACTATGGCTACACCTTC; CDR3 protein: CATKRGTDHYGYTF
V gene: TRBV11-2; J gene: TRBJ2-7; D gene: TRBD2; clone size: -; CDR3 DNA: TGTGCCAGCAGCCCGCGACTAGCTGACGGGGTGACGTACTTC; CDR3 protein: CASSPRLADGVTYF
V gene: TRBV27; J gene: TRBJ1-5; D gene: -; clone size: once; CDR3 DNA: TGTGCCAGCAGTTTATTACCAGGGGTTGGGAGCAATCAGCCCCAGCATTTT; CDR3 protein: CASSLLPGVGSNQPQHF
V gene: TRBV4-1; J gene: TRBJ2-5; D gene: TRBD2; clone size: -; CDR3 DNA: TGCGCCAGCAGCCGTCCCACCCCCCCGACGGCGGGAGGGCCATTCTTGGAGACCCAGTACTTC; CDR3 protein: CASSRPTPPTAGGPFLETQYF
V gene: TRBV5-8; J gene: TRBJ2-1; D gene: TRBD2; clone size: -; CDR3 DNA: TGTGCCAGCAGTGAGTGGGGACTAGCGTACAACAATGAGCAGTTCTTC; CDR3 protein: CASSEWGLAYNNEQFF
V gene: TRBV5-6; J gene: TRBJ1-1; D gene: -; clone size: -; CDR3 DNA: TGTGCCAGCAGCCAAACAGGGAGCCTAAACCCTGAAGCTTTCTTT; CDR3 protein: CASSQTGSLNPEAFF
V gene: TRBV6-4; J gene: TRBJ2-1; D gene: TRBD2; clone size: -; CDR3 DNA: TGTGCCAGCAGTGACTCGACTAGCGGGAGCAATGAGCAGTTCTTC; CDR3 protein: CASSDSTSGSNEQFF
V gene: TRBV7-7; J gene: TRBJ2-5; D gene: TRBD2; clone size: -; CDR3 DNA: TGTGCTAGCAGCTTACGGCCTAGCGGGAGTCAAGAGACCCAGTACTTC; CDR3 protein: CASSLRPSGSQETQYF
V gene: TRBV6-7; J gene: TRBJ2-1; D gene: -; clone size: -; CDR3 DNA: TGTGCCAGCAGTTATAGGGCTAGCCGGAACCGTGAGCAGTTCTTC; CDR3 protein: CASSYRASRNREQFF
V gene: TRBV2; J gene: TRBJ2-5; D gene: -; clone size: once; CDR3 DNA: TGTGCCGGGAGGGGGGGGGCCGTAGTGGAGACCCAGTACTTC; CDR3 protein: CAGRGGAVVETQYF
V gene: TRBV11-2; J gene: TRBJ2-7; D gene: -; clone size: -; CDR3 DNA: TGTGCCAGCAGCCTCCCAGGGGTGAGCTCCTACGAGCAGTACTTC; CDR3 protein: CASSLPGVSSYEQYF
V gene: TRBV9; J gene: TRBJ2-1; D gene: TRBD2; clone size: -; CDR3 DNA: TGTGCCAGCAGCGTAGGGCTAGCGGGGACCTACAATGAGCAGTTCTTC; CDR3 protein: CASSVGLAGTYNEQFF
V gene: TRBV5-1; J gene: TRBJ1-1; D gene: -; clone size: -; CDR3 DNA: TGCGCCAGCAGCCTAGGAGGCAGGGGAACTGAAGCTTTCTTT; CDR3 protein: CASSLGGRGTEAFF
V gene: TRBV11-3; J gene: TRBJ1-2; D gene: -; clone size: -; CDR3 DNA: TGTGCCAGCAGTTTCCGAGGGTATAGAAGCTATGGCTACACCTTC; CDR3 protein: CASSFRGYRSYGYTF
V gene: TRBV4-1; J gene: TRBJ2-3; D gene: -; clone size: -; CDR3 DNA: TGCGCCAGCAGCCAAGAAGTCCCATCGCGGACAGATACGCAGTATTTT; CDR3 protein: CASSQEVPSRTDTQYF
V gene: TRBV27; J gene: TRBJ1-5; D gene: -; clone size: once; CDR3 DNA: TGTGCCAGCACCCTCTTCCTAGGAAGTCAGCCCCAGCATTTT; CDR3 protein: CASTLFLGSQPQHF
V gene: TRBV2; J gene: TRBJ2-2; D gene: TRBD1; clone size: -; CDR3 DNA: TGTGCCAGCAGTGGACTTACAGGGGGGCCAACCGGGGAGCTGTTTTTT; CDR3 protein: CASSGLTGGPTGELFF
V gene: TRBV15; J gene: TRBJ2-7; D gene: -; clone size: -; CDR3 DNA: TGTGCCACCAGCAGAGGTGACTCTAGGTACGAGCAGTACTTC; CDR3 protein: CATSRGDSRYEQYF